The next 3 T cell receptor beta chains were all read from a single sample in a study of T-cell reconstitution after alpha-beta-depleted transplantation in children. Unique molecular identifiers were used to barcode this TCRbeta library. TCRdb used MiXCR to reprocess the PCR reads, holding one entry per CDR3 protein. Here the sample spans about 400,000 distinct CDR3 sequences, about an eighth being singletons. This specimen consisted of PBMCs, obtained from the stem cell graft. The receptors were sampled from a human donor who donated a stem cell graft to a child with Fanconi anemia.

The chain uses TRBV6-1 and TRBJ2-5; D is undetermined. Trimming left V 6 bases short and J 4 bases short, with 21 bases between. The CDR3 is made up of 16 amino acids. Germline CDR1 and CDR2: MNHNS and SASEGT. CDR3 protein: CASSKSPDNVRETQYF. CDR3 in DNA: TGTGCCAGCAGCAAATCACCTGATAACGTGCGAGAGACCCAGTACTTC.

This clonotype was detected many times. V gene TRBV6-1 combines with J gene TRBJ1-1; D uncertain. The CDR3 contains 13 residues. V was shortened by 6 bases and J by 10 bases, with 18 bases between the two germline ends. CDR1 is MNHNS, CDR2 SASEGT, per germline. The CDR3, as DNA: TGTGCCAGCAGAGATCGGGCAATCCTTCCAGCTTTCTTT. Translating it yields CASRDRAILPAFF.

The chain carries TRBV6-1 and TRBJ2-2; either TRBD1 or TRBD2 may supply D (7 bases each). From germline, CDR1 is MNHNS and CDR2 SASEGT. The germline V and J ends were trimmed by 8 bases and 3 bases, with 19 bases remaining between them. CDR3 size: 16 residues. The CDR3, as DNA: TGTGCCAGCTCCCTAGGGGGCGGGAGCGACACCGGGGAGCTGTTTTTT. Residues: CASSLGGGSDTGELFF.